This T cell receptor beta chain emerged from a study of response to subunit inactivated influenza vaccine. This clonotype was observed at least ten times. The antigen is not known. The CDR3 covers 15 residues. J lost 4 bases, V lost 2 bases, and 4 bases had no gene match. Germline V gene sequence: CDR1 SGHTA, CDR2 FQGNSA. Overall study findings and caveats: Each seasonal flu vaccination may recruit only limited new T cells, authors suggested.

TCRdb re-analysed the RT-PCR reads in MiXCR, keeping a single row per CDR3 protein. The sample lists approximately 530,000 distinct CDR3 sequences; more than 7% were seen once. The sequence was collected from a man between 50 and 70 years old who received an inactivated influenza vaccine. The genes are TRBV7-2 and TRBJ2-3; 9 bases match TRBD2. Sequenced here: PBMCs from blood, sampled approximately 25 months after vaccination. Here the CDR3 reads CASSLFSGRSDTQYF. Here the CDR3 DNA reads TGTGCCAGCAGCTTATTTAGCGGGAGATCAGATACGCAGTATTTT.